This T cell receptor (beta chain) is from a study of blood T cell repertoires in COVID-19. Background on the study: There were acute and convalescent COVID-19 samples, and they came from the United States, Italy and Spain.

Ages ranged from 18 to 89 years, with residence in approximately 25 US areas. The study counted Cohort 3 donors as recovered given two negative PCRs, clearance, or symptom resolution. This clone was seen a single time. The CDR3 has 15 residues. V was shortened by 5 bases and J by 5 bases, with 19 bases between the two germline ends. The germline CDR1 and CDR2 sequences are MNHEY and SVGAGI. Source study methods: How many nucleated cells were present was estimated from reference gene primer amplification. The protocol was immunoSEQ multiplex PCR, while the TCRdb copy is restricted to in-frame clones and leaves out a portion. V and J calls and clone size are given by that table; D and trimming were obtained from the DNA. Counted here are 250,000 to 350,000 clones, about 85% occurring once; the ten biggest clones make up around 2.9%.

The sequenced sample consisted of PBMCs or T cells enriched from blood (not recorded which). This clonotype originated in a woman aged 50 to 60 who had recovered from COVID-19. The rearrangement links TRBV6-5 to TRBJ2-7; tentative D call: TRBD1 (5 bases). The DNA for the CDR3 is TGTGCCAGCAGTCCCAGTGACTTTATGGGGCACGAGCAGTACTTC. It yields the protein CASSPSDFMGHEQYF.